The following is a TCR beta chain sequence with its context. Its antigen remains unknown. Clones were read by immunoSEQ multiplex PCR, and TCRdb kept only the in-frame ones, dropping some. The sample lists 95,000 to 110,000 clones, about 94% seen once, with about 5% in the top ten. This entry belongs to a study of T cell responses to AZD1222 COVID-19 vaccine. At the level of the study: Both about-4-week and about-12-week second-dose recipients were combined. Study results and limitations: Females outnumbered males among donors, who were mostly white British; clonal diversity was possibly underestimated.

The CDR3 spans 17 residues. Germline assignment: CDR1 SGHNT and CDR2 YYREEE (reference sequence). Trimming pared 4 bases from V and 0 bases from J, leaving 19 bases between. The clonotype comes from an adult in good health. Sample: peripheral blood, taken on day 0 of AZD1222 vaccination. This rearrangement joins TRBV5-4 to TRBJ1-2, with D possibly matching TRBD1 (5 bases). DNA of the CDR3: TGTGCCAGCAGCCTACCCCCGGGACGGAAAGCTAACTATGGCTACACCTTC. Its translation: CASSLPPGRKANYGYTF.